This T cell receptor (beta chain) was captured by sequencing in a study of siplizumab effects on memory and regulatory T cells. Sequencing was performed with immunoSEQ multiplex PCR; in TCRdb, only in-frame clones are kept and a portion is missing. This table has some 96,000 clones, about 95% appearing once. CDR1 and CDR2 from the germline V gene are SGDLS and YYNGEE. Trimming cost V 3 bases and J 4 bases, with 17 bases left between them. This CDR3 region has 16 residues. Points from the study as a whole: Naive T cells appeared more varied than memory cells and looked like key alloresponse contributors. In roughly 75-95% of proliferating CD4+ or CD8+ clones, a naive or memory phenotype could not be assigned.

Comment on this clone: Its antigen is still unknown.

V is TRBV9 and J is TRBJ1-3; maybe TRBD1 (5 bases). The sequence was obtained from a human donor in good health. Sequencing was carried out using non-Treg CD4+ T cells sorted from blood. This CDR3 is CASSALSGTSGNTIYF. In DNA, the CDR3 is TGTGCCAGCAGCGCCCTCTCAGGGACTTCGGGAAACACCATATATTTT.